A selection of T cell receptor beta chains follows, all from one sample in a study of T cells after posttransplantation cyclophosphamide. This table comes from immunoSEQ multiplex PCR, and its TCRdb copy is limited to in-frame clones, with some not included. This sample carries roughly 8,000 clones, none of them present only once. This specimen consisted of PBMCs, obtained after allogeneic stem cell transplant with posttransplant cyclophosphamide. These receptors all stem from a female patient in her 50s who received an allogeneic stem cell transplant from a related donor, was CMV-positive, and had no GVHD. Certain T cells may be donor cells from the graft. Both conserved end residues are part of each CDR3. The D gene is left open where the match is weak. Clone size is given for some rows only: seen once, a few or many times, or a class if the clone is expanded.

V gene,clone size,CDR3 length,D gene,J gene,CDR3 protein,CDR3 DNA
TRBV5-8,many,15,-,TRBJ2-3,CASSLVEGSTDTQYF,TGTGCCAGCAGCTTGGTAGAGGGGAGCACAGATACGCAGTATTTT
TRBV28,many,15,TRBD1,TRBJ1-1,CASSLQGALNTEAFF,TGTGCCAGCAGTCTTCAGGGGGCCCTGAACACTGAAGCTTTCTTT
TRBV24-1,-,13,-,TRBJ1-5,CATSRDSNQPQHF,TGTGCCACCAGCAGGGATAGCAATCAGCCCCAGCATTTT
TRBV28,many,15,TRBD1,TRBJ1-2,CASNPPGGAGYGYTF,TGTGCCAGCAACCCTCCAGGGGGCGCCGGGTATGGCTACACCTTC
TRBV6-5,many,15,-,TRBJ2-5,CASSYLPDSKETQYF,TGTGCCAGCAGTTACCTCCCCGACAGCAAAGAGACCCAGTACTTC
TRBV14,many,14,TRBD1,TRBJ2-7,CASGPRQGGGEQYF,TGTGCCAGCGGACCTCGACAGGGTGGTGGCGAGCAGTACTTC
TRBV7-8,many,14,-,TRBJ1-2,CASSPRAPSYGYTF,TGTGCCAGCAGCCCCAGGGCCCCCAGCTATGGCTACACCTTC
TRBV7-2,many,14,-,TRBJ1-3,CASSSGVAGNTIYF,TGTGCCAGCAGCTCGGGGGTGGCTGGAAACACCATATATTTT
TRBV6-5,many,15,TRBD1,TRBJ1-1,CASTAGTGDNTEAFF,TGTGCCAGCACCGCCGGGACAGGAGACAACACTGAAGCTTTCTTT
TRBV15,medium-sized,16,-,TRBJ1-3,CATSRGGDGVGNTIYF,TGTGCCACCAGCAGAGGGGGGGACGGGGTAGGAAACACCATATATTTT
TRBV18,many,14,-,TRBJ1-5,CASSPSQGGQPQHF,TGTGCCAGCTCACCGAGTCAGGGCGGACAGCCCCAGCATTTT
TRBV6-2/TRBV6-3,many,18,TRBD1,TRBJ2-2,CASSSDRAAFRFGGELFF,TGTGCCAGCAGTTCGGACAGGGCCGCGTTCAGGTTCGGCGGGGAGCTGTTTTTT
TRBV5-8,many,17,TRBD1,TRBJ2-6,CASSPRTGISGANVLTF,TGTGCCAGCAGCCCGCGGACAGGAATCTCTGGGGCCAACGTCCTGACTTTC
TRBV28,many,14,TRBD1,TRBJ2-7,CASSFGTGPYEQYF,TGTGCCAGCAGTTTTGGGACAGGGCCTTACGAGCAGTACTTC
TRBV28,many,12,-,TRBJ1-5,CASSSHNQPQHF,TGTGCCAGCAGTTCACACAATCAGCCCCAGCATTTT
TRBV7-7,many,18,TRBD2,TRBJ2-1,CASSPQWGREGPYNEQFF,TGTGCCAGCAGCCCCCAGTGGGGGCGGGAGGGCCCCTACAATGAGCAGTTCTTC
TRBV6-2/TRBV6-3,many,13,TRBD1,TRBJ1-5,CASSGQASQPQHF,TGTGCCAGCAGTGGACAGGCTAGTCAGCCCCAGCATTTT
TRBV7-8,many,15,-,TRBJ2-2,CASSLAAPETGELFF,TGTGCCAGCAGCTTAGCGGCCCCCGAGACCGGGGAGCTGTTTTTT
TRBV6-2/TRBV6-3,medium-sized,15,-,TRBJ2-1,CASSYSPFPGDEQFF,TGTGCCAGCAGTTACTCGCCGTTCCCCGGGGATGAGCAGTTCTTC
TRBV29-1,many,12,-,TRBJ1-4,CSVEINPGKLFF,TGCAGCGTTGAAATCAACCCGGGGAAACTGTTTTTT
TRBV29-1,many,16,TRBD2,TRBJ2-4,CSVEPLLAGGENIQYF,TGCAGCGTTGAACCCTTACTAGCGGGAGGTGAAAACATTCAGTACTTC
TRBV5-1,many,15,TRBD2,TRBJ2-3,CASSWTSGSTDTQYF,TGCGCCAGCAGCTGGACTAGCGGAAGCACAGATACGCAGTATTTT
TRBV19,many,15,TRBD2,TRBJ2-7,CASGGLAGGPDEQYF,TGTGCCAGTGGGGGACTAGCGGGAGGGCCGGACGAGCAGTACTTC
TRBV4-2,many,16,-,TRBJ2-7,CASSQGPQGTPREQYF,TGTGCCAGCAGCCAGGGCCCACAGGGCACTCCTCGCGAGCAGTACTTC
TRBV4-1,many,18,TRBD1,TRBJ1-2,CASRHLFRTGGEGYGYTF,TGCGCCAGCAGACATCTCTTCAGGACAGGGGGCGAAGGCTATGGCTACACCTTC
TRBV9,many,18,TRBD2,TRBJ2-3,CASSSPPRLAGMVDTQYF,TGTGCCAGCAGCTCCCCTCCTCGACTAGCGGGGATGGTAGATACGCAGTATTTT
TRBV7-7,many,16,TRBD1,TRBJ2-2,CASSLDRASNTGELFF,TGTGCCAGCAGCTTGGACAGGGCCTCGAACACCGGGGAGCTGTTTTTT
TRBV2,many,17,-,TRBJ1-1,CASSGRGTGSIGTEAFF,TGTGCCAGCAGTGGGAGGGGTACAGGGTCTATTGGCACTGAAGCTTTCTTT
TRBV6-4,many,14,-,TRBJ1-1,CASRQGARNTEAFF,TGTGCCAGCCGGCAAGGGGCCCGGAACACTGAAGCTTTCTTT
TRBV5-4,medium-sized,14,TRBD1,TRBJ2-2,CASSHGQDTGELFF,TGTGCCAGCAGCCACGGACAGGACACCGGGGAGCTGTTTTTT
TRBV27,many,17,TRBD2,TRBJ2-1,CASSTGLAGYTYNEQFF,TGTGCCAGCAGTACGGGACTAGCGGGTTATACCTACAATGAGCAGTTCTTC
TRBV6-5,many,16,-,TRBJ2-6,CASSYLGSSGANVLTF,TGTGCCAGCAGTTACCTCGGTAGCTCTGGGGCCAACGTCCTGACTTTC
TRBV12-3/TRBV12-4,many,14,TRBD2,TRBJ2-3,CASQREPLEDTQYF,TGTGCCAGCCAGCGGGAGCCACTGGAAGATACGCAGTATTTT
TRBV6-2/TRBV6-3,many,15,-,TRBJ2-3,CASSYLAGLGDTQYF,TGTGCCAGCAGTTACTTGGCGGGCTTGGGAGATACGCAGTATTTT
TRBV30,few,14,TRBD1,TRBJ2-5,CAWSVQGVGETQYF,TGTGCCTGGAGTGTACAGGGGGTCGGAGAGACCCAGTACTTC
TRBV28,many,13,-,TRBJ1-1,CASRWGMNTEAFF,TGTGCCAGCAGATGGGGCATGAACACTGAAGCTTTCTTT
TRBV4-3,many,16,TRBD2,TRBJ2-3,CASSKEGRESTDTQYF,TGCGCCAGCAGTAAGGAGGGGAGGGAAAGCACAGATACGCAGTATTTT
TRBV7-7,many,16,TRBD2,TRBJ2-3,CASSLAPAGVVDTQYF,TGTGCCAGCAGCTTAGCGCCGGCGGGAGTTGTAGATACGCAGTATTTT
TRBV7-9,many,14,-,TRBJ1-5,CASSLAGAGQPQHF,TGTGCCAGCAGCTTGGCAGGGGCAGGTCAGCCCCAGCATTTT
TRBV18,many,14,-,TRBJ1-1,CASSPGLMNTEAFF,TGTGCCAGCTCACCCGGACTAATGAACACTGAAGCTTTCTTT
TRBV5-1,many,13,-,TRBJ2-1,CASSPTRNNEQFF,TGCGCCAGCAGCCCTACTAGAAACAATGAGCAGTTCTTC
TRBV6-5,many,13,-,TRBJ1-5,CASSYVVNQPQHF,TGTGCCAGCAGTTATGTCGTAAATCAGCCCCAGCATTTT
TRBV5-1,many,12,-,TRBJ2-1,CASSLVSGEQFF,TGCGCCAGCAGCTTGGTCAGTGGTGAGCAGTTCTTC
TRBV12-3/TRBV12-4,many,16,TRBD1,TRBJ2-3,CASSTPDREWTDTQYF,TGTGCCAGCAGTACCCCGGACAGGGAATGGACAGATACGCAGTATTTT
TRBV4-3,many,18,TRBD2,TRBJ2-7,CASSQDHGMSGSRYEQYF,TGCGCCAGCAGCCAAGATCACGGTATGAGCGGGAGTAGATACGAGCAGTACTTC
TRBV29-1,many,13,-,TRBJ2-1,CSVVRGVVDEQFF,TGCAGCGTTGTCAGGGGAGTAGTCGATGAGCAGTTCTTC
TRBV28,many,16,-,TRBJ1-2,CASSNGGRAGGYGYTF,TGTGCCAGCAGCAACGGGGGTAGGGCTGGAGGCTATGGCTACACCTTC